The present TCR beta chain was sequenced within a study of blood T cell repertoires in COVID-19. The wider study: Samples of COVID-19 (acute and convalescent) were obtained from the United States, Italy and Spain.

Participant age was about 18 to 100 years, and participants resided in around 24 US areas. The assay was immunoSEQ multiplex PCR, and TCRdb's table has in-frame clones only and misses some. This table holds 150,000 to 200,000 clones, around 80% found once. Input material: PBMCs or T cells enriched from blood (not recorded which). The sequence derives from a man aged 50 to 60 who had recovered from COVID-19.

The CDR3 here is CASRVPTGRRDTQYF. CDR3 nucleotides: TGTGCCAGCAGGGTACCGACAGGGAGACGGGATACGCAGTATTTT. V is TRBV28 and J is TRBJ2-3, with 7 bases matching TRBD1. V was pared by 6 bases and J by 6 bases, with 12 bases of the junction left unmatched. The CDR3 contains 15 residues. The germline CDR1 and CDR2 sequences are MDHEN and SYDVKM. The variable domain in full, with the rest retrieved from reference TRBV28 and TRBJ2-3, is DVKVTQSSRYLVKRTGEKVFLECVQDMDHENMFWYRQDPGLGLRLIYFSYDVKMKEKGDIPEGYSVSREKKERFSLILESASTNQTSMYLCASRVPTGRRDTQYFGPGTRLTVL.